The clone carrying this T cell receptor (beta chain) was counted between two and nine times. This sample is part of a study of blood T cells in healthy people across ages. Together with a sample-barcoded 5' primer, a J-beta primer mix was included in a second PCR lasting about 7 to 11 cycles. TCRdb analysed the 5' RACE reads with MiXCR anew, one entry per CDR3 protein. The sample comprises about 800,000 distinct CDR3 sequences, 25% of which are singletons, and 3% to 4.5% rests with the top ten. CDR1 is SGHNT, CDR2 YYREEE, per germline (reference sequence). This CDR3 region has 16 residues. Trimming cost V 0 bases and J 0 bases, with 12 bases left between them. This same sample was also part of a study on T cells of mothers and their children.

The sequenced sample was blood. The chain employs TRBV5-4 and TRBJ2-5; D uncertain. The clonotype originates from a boy aged 10-17 years in good health. The CDR3 sequence: CASSLAVTSYQETQYF. In DNA, the CDR3 is TGTGCCAGCAGCTTGGCCGTTACATCGTACCAAGAGACCCAGTACTTC.